The next 25 T cell receptor beta chains were all read from a single sample in a study of blood T cell repertoires in COVID-19 (TCRdb year 2020). Library construction relied on the immunoSEQ multiplex PCR assay. TCRdb retrieved this table from immuneACCESS and kept in-frame rearrangements only. Not all clones are present; in checked studies, unresolved V genes account for under half, and no reason is known for the remainder. The table for this sample lists approximately 150,000 clones; 80% to 90% of them were counted only once. The ten largest clones add up to 8.5% to 9.5% of the sample. Sequencing was carried out using peripheral blood. Receptor source: a woman aged 45-65 years with active or convalescent COVID-19.

The V call is TRBV25-1, the J call TRBJ1-2, with 8 bases fitting TRBD1. Germline values: CDR1 MGHDK, CDR2 SYGVNS. The J segment lost 4 bases and the V segment lost 4 bases, leaving 11 bases of the junction unmatched. The CDR3 covers 16 residues. The chain's CDR3 is CASSGSTGGSIYGYTF. The CDR3 DNA reads TGTGCCAGCAGTGGGTCTACAGGGGGATCTATCTATGGCTACACCTTC.

The V call is TRBV11-3, the J call TRBJ2-5; 8 positions match TRBD2. This CDR3 is 13 amino acids long. Germline CDR1 SGHNT, CDR2 YENEEA. With V trimmed by 1 base and J by 5 bases, 0 bases remained unmatched. CDR3 sequence: CASSLAGGETQYF. DNA of the CDR3: TGTGCCAGCAGCTTAGCGGGGGGGGAGACCCAGTACTTC.

The chain joins TRBV29-1 to TRBJ1-4; D is undetermined. The ends were cut back, 4 bases at V and 8 bases at J, with 17 bases in the middle. The germline CDR1 and CDR2 sequences are SQVTM and ANQGSEA. This CDR3 spans 14 amino acids. CDR3 sequence reads: CSVVAWRAGEKLFF. CDR3 DNA sequence: TGCAGCGTTGTAGCTTGGAGGGCGGGGGAAAAACTGTTTTTT.

The rearrangement links TRBV10-3 to TRBJ2-1; 13 nucleotides align to TRBD2. Germline values: CDR1 ENHRY, CDR2 SYGVKD. V shed 8 bases, J shed 7 bases, and the junction held 8 bases outside the gene matches. There are 15 residues in the CDR3. Here the CDR3 reads CAIAPGLAGLNEQFF. The CDR3 nucleotides are TGTGCCATCGCGCCGGGACTAGCGGGGTTGAATGAGCAGTTCTTC.

This clone showed up just once. The chain recombines TRBV27 with TRBJ2-7; 11 bases line up with TRBD2. Germline V gives CDR1 MNHEY, CDR2 SMNVEV (reference sequence). The CDR3 loop spans 15 amino acids. Unmatched junction bases numbered 4, after V lost 6 bases and J lost 0 bases. The CDR3 protein is CASRASGRYSYEQYF. The CDR3 DNA sequence: TGTGCCAGCAGGGCTAGCGGGAGGTACTCCTACGAGCAGTACTTC.

This clone was observed once. This chain joins TRBV24-1 and TRBJ2-5, with TRBD1 matching over 9 bases. The germline gives CDR1 KGHDR, CDR2 SFDVKD. This CDR3 comprises 13 residues. V was pared by 4 bases and J by 7 bases, with 3 bases of the junction left unmatched. The CDR3 DNA reads as TGTGCCACCAGTGAAAGACAGGGGGGGACCCAGTACTTC. Amino acid sequence: CATSERQGGTQYF.

The chain combines TRBV25-1 with TRBJ1-1; 7 bases map to TRBD1. The V and J ends lost 2 bases and 6 bases, in that order; junction bases with no gene match: 12. CDR1 and CDR2 (germline): MGHDK, SYGVNS. The CDR3 is 16 amino acids. The DNA for the CDR3 is TGTGCCAGCAGTGAAATAGGGGGCAGGGGTAGACCTGAAGCTTTCTTT. This gives the protein CASSEIGGRGRPEAFF.

This chain joins TRBV3-1 (or the pseudogene TRBV3-2) and TRBJ1-2; D ambiguous. The CDR3 is 12 residues long. Germline V gene sequence: CDR1 LGHDT, CDR2 YNNKEL (reference sequence). Trimming shortened V by 2 bases and J by 4 bases, and 5 bases separated the two germline ends. The CDR3 here is CASSQFGYGYTF. The CDR3 DNA reads TGTGCCAGCAGCCAATTCGGCTATGGCTACACCTTC.

The CDR3 spells CASSPPREGVTQYF. For the CDR3, the DNA is TGCGCCAGCAGCCCGCCCAGGGAAGGAGTGACCCAGTACTTC. The chain employs TRBV5-1 and TRBJ2-5; possibly TRBD1 for D (5 bases). Germline V CDR1 and CDR2: SGHRS, YFSETQ. Trimming stripped 4 bases from V and 7 bases from J, with 17 bases between. This CDR3 has 14 amino acids.

This chain joins TRBV4-3 and TRBJ1-1; the D gene is possibly TRBD1 (5 bases). Looked up from germline, CDR1 is LGHNA and CDR2 is YSLEER. This CDR3 spans 14 amino acids. V shed 0 bases and J shed 4 bases, with 9 bases lying between them. In DNA form, the CDR3 reads TGCGCCAGCAGCCAAGACGGGGGGGGCACTGAAGCTTTCTTT. Amino acids: CASSQDGGGTEAFF.

The gene calls are TRBV30 and TRBJ2-3; 9 nucleotides line up with TRBD1. The V gene's germline CDR1 is GTSNPN and CDR2 SVGIG (reference sequence). V lost 4 bases to trimming and J lost 3 bases; unmatched junction nucleotides: 8. CDR3 length: 15 residues. This CDR3 is CAWNTGQGITDTQYF. Written as DNA, the CDR3 is TGTGCCTGGAACACTGGACAGGGGATTACAGATACGCAGTATTTT.

The chain carries TRBV4-1 and TRBJ1-3, with D unresolved. The CDR3 consists of 15 residues. The germline gives CDR1 MGHRA, CDR2 YSYEKL. Trimming shortened V by 6 bases and J by 1 base, and 13 bases separated the two germline ends. In DNA, the CDR3 is TGCGCCAGCAGTCCGCACCCACAGTCTGGAAACACCATATATTTT. This encodes CASSPHPQSGNTIYF.

The chain links TRBV12-3 or TRBV12-4 to TRBJ1-2; no reliable D call. V was pared by 5 bases and J by 5 bases, with 12 bases between. The CDR3 extends over 13 amino acids. The CDR3 DNA is TGTGCCAGCAGTCAGGTCGCTGGGTATGGCTACACCTTC. It yields the protein CASSQVAGYGYTF.

This sequence joins TRBV5-4 and TRBJ2-5; 7 bases agree with TRBD1. This CDR3 is built from 13 residues. Germline-derived CDR1 and CDR2 are SGHNT and YYREEE (reference sequence). V shed 4 bases, J shed 4 bases, and the junction held 4 bases outside the gene matches. This CDR3 is CASSTNRGETQYF. The CDR3 DNA reads as TGTGCCAGCAGCACAAACAGGGGAGAGACCCAGTACTTC.

The chain recombines TRBV2 with TRBJ2-1; 8 nucleotides line up with TRBD2. The CDR3 extends over 15 amino acids. Unmatched junction bases numbered 8, after V lost 3 bases and J lost 7 bases. The germline gives CDR1 SNHLY, CDR2 FYNNEI. CDR3 residues: CASSDDSGVSNEQFF. The CDR3 nucleotides are TGTGCCAGCAGTGATGATAGCGGGGTATCTAATGAGCAGTTCTTC.

The DNA of the CDR3 is TGTGCCAGCAGCCAACGTTCAGGAAGATATACGCAGTATTTT. It translates to CASSQRSGRYTQYF. This chain links TRBV3-1 (or the pseudogene TRBV3-2) with TRBJ2-3; D not resolved. The CDR3 contains 14 residues. Deletions cut 2 bases from V and 7 bases from J, with 13 bases between. Germline V gives CDR1 LGHDT, CDR2 YNNKEL (reference sequence).

The chain couples TRBV30 to TRBJ2-2; 9 nucleotides agree with TRBD2. Germline lookup yields CDR1 GTSNPN and CDR2 SVGIG (reference sequence). The CDR3 is 15 residues long. V lost 6 bases, J lost 2 bases, and 7 bases stayed unmatched. CDR3 sequence reads: CACQASGKNTGELFF. The DNA of the CDR3 is TGTGCCTGTCAGGCTAGCGGGAAAAACACCGGGGAGCTGTTTTTT.

The chain uses TRBV27 and TRBJ2-7; the match to TRBD2 covers 10 bases. With 1 base clipped from V and 3 bases from J, the junction kept 3 bases outside the gene matches. CDR1 MNHEY and CDR2 SMNVEV come from the germline V gene (reference sequence). The CDR3 has 15 residues. DNA of the CDR3: TGTGCCAGCAGTTTATTAGCGGGAGGCATCTACGAGCAGTACTTC. Residues: CASSLLAGGIYEQYF.

This clone turned up a few times. The rearrangement joins TRBV6-5 to TRBJ1-1, with TRBD1 as a possible D gene (6 bases). CDR1 is MNHEY, CDR2 SVGAGI, per germline. There are 14 residues in the CDR3. V lost 6 bases and J 4 bases, leaving 15 bases between the germline ends. CDR3 sequence: CASRTEYRATEAFF. The CDR3 DNA sequence: TGTGCCAGCAGAACGGAGTACAGGGCCACTGAAGCTTTCTTT.

CDR3 DNA: TGTGCCAGCAGCTTTCGACTAGCGAACCAAGAGACCCAGTACTTC. Protein: CASSFRLANQETQYF. V usage is TRBV7-2 and J usage is TRBJ2-5; 8 bases align to TRBD2. In germline, CDR1 is SGHTA, CDR2 FQGNSA. The ends lost 3 bases at V and 0 bases at J; junction bases unmatched: 3. The CDR3 covers 15 residues.

The chain is built from TRBV7-9 and TRBJ1-2; 9 positions match TRBD1. Looked up from germline, CDR1 is SEHNR and CDR2 is FQNEAQ (reference sequence). With 0 bases clipped from V and 1 base from J, the junction kept 9 bases outside the gene matches. This CDR3 contains 18 residues. CDR3 DNA sequence: TGTGCCAGCAGCTTAGCCCCGGACAGGGGCCTCTTTAACTATGGCTACACCTTC. Translated: CASSLAPDRGLFNYGYTF.

The J gene is TRBJ1-5, the V gene TRBV2, with D perhaps matching TRBD1 (5 bases). The CDR3 has 15 amino acids. V dropped 2 bases and J dropped 6 bases, with 14 bases sitting between them. Germline V gene sequence: CDR1 SNHLY, CDR2 FYNNEI. CDR3 coding DNA: TGTGCCAGCAGTGAATCCAGGGCCGGGGGTCAGCCCCAGCATTTT. It encodes CASSESRAGGQPQHF.

In this sample, this clone turned up a few times. This chain uses TRBV6-4 with TRBJ1-2, with a tentative D call TRBD1 (6 bases). This CDR3 region has 12 residues. The V end lost 7 bases, the J end lost 5 bases, and 11 bases lay between the germline ends. Germline lookup yields CDR1 MRHNA and CDR2 SNTAGT. This chain's CDR3 is CASMRGAYGYTF. The CDR3 DNA reads TGTGCCAGCATGCGGGGGGCTTATGGCTACACCTTC.

The genes are TRBV5-1 and TRBJ2-6; D is undetermined. Trimming stripped 1 base from V and 0 bases from J, with 11 bases between. This CDR3 contains 17 residues. CDR1 is SGHRS, CDR2 YFSETQ, per germline. CDR3 bases: TGCGCCAGCAGCTTGTCAGAATATGCCTCTGGGGCCAACGTCCTGACTTTC. As protein: CASSLSEYASGANVLTF.

The chain recombines TRBV6-1 with TRBJ1-2; tentatively, D is TRBD1 (6 bases). CDR3 size: 14 residues. The germline CDR1 and CDR2 sequences are MNHNS and SASEGT. Deletions cut 3 bases from V and 7 bases from J, with 15 bases between. CDR3 nucleotides: TGTGCCAGCAGTGACATGGGCCAGGGGAGTGGCTACACCTTC. Its translation: CASSDMGQGSGYTF.